This T cell receptor (beta chain) was obtained from a study of blood T cell repertoires in COVID-19. At the level of the study: Both acute and convalescent COVID-19 samples were obtained from the United States, Italy and Spain. PBMCs, B-cell-depleted T cells, or T cells were the source of the cDNA or gDNA that made up the material.

Authors' processing steps: Using reference gene primer amplification, nucleated cell counts were estimated. Libraries were prepared by immunoSEQ multiplex PCR; TCRdb keeps only in-frame clonotypes and omits some of them. V, J and clone size were drawn from that table, and D and trimming were deduced from the DNA. The sample yields roughly 700,000 clones, 85% to 90% seen once. CDR1 and CDR2 (germline): SNHLY, FYNNEI. The J segment lost 7 bases and the V segment lost 8 bases, leaving 11 bases of the junction unmatched. CDR3 length: 15 amino acids. In its sample, this clone was seen once. The specimen sequenced was peripheral blood. This receptor was identified in a woman between 18 and 30 years old with acute or convalescent COVID-19. This chain joins TRBV2 and TRBJ2-1; the match to TRBD1 covers 10 bases. In DNA, the CDR3 is TGTGCCAGCGACTTTAGACAGGGGGCAGGTAATGAGCAGTTCTTC. This gives the protein CASDFRQGAGNEQFF.